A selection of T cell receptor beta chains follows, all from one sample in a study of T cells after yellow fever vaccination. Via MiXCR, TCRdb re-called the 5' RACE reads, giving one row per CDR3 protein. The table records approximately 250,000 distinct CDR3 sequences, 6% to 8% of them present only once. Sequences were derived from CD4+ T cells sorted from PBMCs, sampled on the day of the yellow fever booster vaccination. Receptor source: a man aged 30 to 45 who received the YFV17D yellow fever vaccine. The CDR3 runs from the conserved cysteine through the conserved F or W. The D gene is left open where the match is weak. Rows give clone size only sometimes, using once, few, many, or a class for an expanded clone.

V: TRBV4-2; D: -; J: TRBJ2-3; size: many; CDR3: CASSKEVGGVVADTQYF; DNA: TGTGCCAGCAGCAAAGAGGTTGGCGGGGTGGTGGCAGATACGCAGTATTTT
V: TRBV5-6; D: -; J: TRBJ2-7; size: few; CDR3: CASSLDLLPYEQYF; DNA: TGTGCCAGCAGCTTAGACCTACTTCCCTACGAGCAGTACTTC
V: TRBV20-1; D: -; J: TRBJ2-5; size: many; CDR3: CSASETQYF; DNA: TGCAGTGCTAGCGAGACCCAGTACTTC
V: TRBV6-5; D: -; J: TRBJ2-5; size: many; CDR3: CASSSDTSRAQYF; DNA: TGTGCCAGCAGTTCGGACACCTCGCGGGCCCAGTACTTC
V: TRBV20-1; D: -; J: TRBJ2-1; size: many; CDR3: CSASEQLSYNEQFF; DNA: TGCAGTGCTAGTGAGCAGCTTTCCTACAATGAGCAGTTCTTC
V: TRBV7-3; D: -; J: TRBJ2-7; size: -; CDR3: CASSPMGGTYEQYF; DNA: TGTGCCAGCAGCCCCATGGGGGGAACCTACGAGCAGTACTTC
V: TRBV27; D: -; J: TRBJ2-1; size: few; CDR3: CASSPRPTKIEGSYNEQFF; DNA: TGTGCCAGCAGTCCCCGCCCGACGAAAATCGAGGGTTCCTACAATGAGCAGTTCTTC
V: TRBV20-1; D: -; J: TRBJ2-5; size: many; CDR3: CSARDRVGETQYF; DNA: TGCAGTGCTAGAGATCGGGTTGGGGAGACCCAGTACTTC
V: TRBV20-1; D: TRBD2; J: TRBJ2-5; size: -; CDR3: CSAPDGGRETQYF; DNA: TGCAGTGCTCCGGACGGGGGGAGGGAGACCCAGTACTTC
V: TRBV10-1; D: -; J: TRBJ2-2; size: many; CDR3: CASSPDWNTGELFF; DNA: TGCGCCAGCAGCCCGGACTGGAACACCGGGGAGCTGTTTTTT
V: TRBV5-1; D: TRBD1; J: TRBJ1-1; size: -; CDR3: CASSESQGYTEAFF; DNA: TGCGCCAGCAGCGAATCACAGGGGTACACTGAAGCTTTCTTT
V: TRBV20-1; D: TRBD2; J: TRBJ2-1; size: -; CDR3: CSARKGSGGWGDEQFF; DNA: TGCAGTGCTAGAAAGGGCAGCGGGGGATGGGGAGATGAGCAGTTCTTC
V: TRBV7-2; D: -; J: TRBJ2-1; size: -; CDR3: CASPRPRARDNEQFF; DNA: TGTGCCAGCCCCCGCCCGAGGGCGCGTGACAATGAGCAGTTCTTC
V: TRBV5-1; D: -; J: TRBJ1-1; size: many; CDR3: CASSLARRGTEAFF; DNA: TGCGCCAGCAGCTTGGCCCGTCGGGGAACTGAAGCTTTCTTT
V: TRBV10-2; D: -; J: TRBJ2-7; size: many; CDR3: CASSAFTYEQYF; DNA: TGCGCCAGCAGTGCCTTCACCTACGAGCAGTACTTC
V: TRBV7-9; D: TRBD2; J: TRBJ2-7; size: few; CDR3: CASSLGGSRNEQYF; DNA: TGTGCCAGCAGCTTAGGCGGGAGCAGGAACGAGCAGTACTTC
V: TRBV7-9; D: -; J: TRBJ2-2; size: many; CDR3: CASSPGGELFF; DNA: TGTGCCAGCAGCCCCGGGGGGGAGCTGTTTTTT
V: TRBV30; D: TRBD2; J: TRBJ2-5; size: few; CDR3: CAWSVQGGRETQYF; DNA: TGTGCCTGGAGTGTTCAGGGAGGGCGAGAGACCCAGTACTTC
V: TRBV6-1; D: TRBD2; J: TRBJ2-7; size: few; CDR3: CASSSATSGRAYEQYF; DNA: TGTGCCAGCAGCTCCGCGACTAGCGGGAGAGCTTACGAGCAGTACTTC
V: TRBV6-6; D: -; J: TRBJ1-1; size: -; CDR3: CARSYSRDTEAFF; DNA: TGTGCCAGAAGTTACTCTAGGGACACTGAAGCTTTCTTT
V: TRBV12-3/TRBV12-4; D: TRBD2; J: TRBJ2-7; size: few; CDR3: CASSWGGSYEQYF; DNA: TGTGCCAGCAGTTGGGGGGGTTCCTACGAGCAGTACTTC
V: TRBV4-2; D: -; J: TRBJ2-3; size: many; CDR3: CASSQVRLGSSTDTQYF; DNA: TGTGCCAGCAGCCAAGTTAGGCTGGGCTCCAGCACAGATACGCAGTATTTT
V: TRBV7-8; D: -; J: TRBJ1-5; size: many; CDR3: CASSLFQKNQPQHF; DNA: TGTGCCAGCAGCTTATTTCAGAAAAATCAGCCCCAGCATTTT
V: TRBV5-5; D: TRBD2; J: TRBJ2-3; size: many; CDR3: CASRGLAGADTQYF; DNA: TGTGCCAGCAGAGGACTAGCGGGAGCAGATACGCAGTATTTT
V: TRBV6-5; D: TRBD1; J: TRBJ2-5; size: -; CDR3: CASTGQGGWETQYF; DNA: TGTGCCAGCACCGGACAGGGTGGTTGGGAGACCCAGTACTTC
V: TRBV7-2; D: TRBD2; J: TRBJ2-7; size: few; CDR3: CASSFPPGGSYEQYF; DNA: TGTGCCAGCAGCTTTCCCCCGGGAGGGTCCTACGAGCAGTACTTC
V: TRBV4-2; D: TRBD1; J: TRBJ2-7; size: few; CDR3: CASSQDWDRAYEQYF; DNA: TGTGCCAGCAGCCAAGATTGGGACAGAGCCTACGAGCAGTACTTC
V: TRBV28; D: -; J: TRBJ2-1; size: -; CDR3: CASGGGAYNEQFF; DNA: TGTGCCAGCGGAGGGGGGGCCTACAATGAGCAGTTCTTC
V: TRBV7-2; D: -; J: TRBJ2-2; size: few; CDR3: CASRRETGTGELFF; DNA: TGTGCCAGCAGACGGGAGACGGGCACCGGGGAGCTGTTTTTT
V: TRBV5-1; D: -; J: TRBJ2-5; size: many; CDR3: CASSLDVGETQYF; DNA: TGCGCCAGCAGCTTGGACGTCGGGGAGACCCAGTACTTC
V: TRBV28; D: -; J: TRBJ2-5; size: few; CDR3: CASSLSLRKTQYF; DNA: TGTGCCAGCAGTTTATCCTTAAGGAAAACCCAGTACTTC
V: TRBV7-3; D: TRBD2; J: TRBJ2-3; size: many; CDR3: CATRRTSAYTDTQYF; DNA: TGTGCCACGCGGAGAACTAGCGCCTACACAGATACGCAGTATTTT
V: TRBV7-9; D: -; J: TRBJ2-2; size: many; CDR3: CASSLLRYINTGELFF; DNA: TGTGCCAGCAGTTTACTTCGGTACATCAACACCGGGGAGCTGTTTTTT
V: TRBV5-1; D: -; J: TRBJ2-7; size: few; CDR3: CASSFAPTELYEQYF; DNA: TGCGCCAGCAGCTTCGCCCCGACAGAACTCTACGAGCAGTACTTC
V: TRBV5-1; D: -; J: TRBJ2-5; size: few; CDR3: CASSEAGAETQYF; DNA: TGCGCCAGCAGCGAGGCCGGTGCGGAGACCCAGTACTTC
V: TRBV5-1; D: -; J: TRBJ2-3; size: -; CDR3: CASSFFQSEKADTQYF; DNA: TGCGCCAGCAGCTTTTTTCAGAGCGAAAAGGCGGATACGCAGTATTTT
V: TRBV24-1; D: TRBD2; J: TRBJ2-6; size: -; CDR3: CATSEASGRSGANVLTF; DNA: TGTGCCACCAGTGAAGCTAGCGGGAGGTCTGGGGCCAACGTCCTGACTTTC
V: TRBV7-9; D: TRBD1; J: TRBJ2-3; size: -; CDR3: CASSFSGTGGDTQYF; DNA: TGTGCCAGCAGCTTCTCCGGGACAGGGGGAGATACGCAGTATTTT
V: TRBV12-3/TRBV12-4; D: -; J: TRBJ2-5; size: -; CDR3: CASTLALADQETQYF; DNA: TGTGCCAGCACCCTAGCCCTGGCAGACCAAGAGACCCAGTACTTC
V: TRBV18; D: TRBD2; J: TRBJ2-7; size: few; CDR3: CASSPFATSVAREQYF; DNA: TGTGCCAGCTCACCATTCGCGACTAGCGTTGCGCGTGAGCAGTACTTC
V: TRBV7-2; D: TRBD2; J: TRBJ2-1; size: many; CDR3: CASSLAGAGGYNEQFF; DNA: TGTGCCAGCAGCTTAGCGGGAGCGGGAGGCTACAATGAGCAGTTCTTC
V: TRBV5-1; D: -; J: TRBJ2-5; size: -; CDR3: CASSLGSRGLIETQYF; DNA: TGCGCCAGCAGCCTGGGTTCTCGGGGTCTGATTGAGACCCAGTACTTC
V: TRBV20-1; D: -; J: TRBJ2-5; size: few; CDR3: CSASMGDETQYF; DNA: TGCAGTGCTAGTATGGGTGATGAGACCCAGTACTTC
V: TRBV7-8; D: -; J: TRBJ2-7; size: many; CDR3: CASSLGSIYEQYF; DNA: TGTGCCAGCAGCTTAGGTTCAATCTACGAGCAGTACTTC
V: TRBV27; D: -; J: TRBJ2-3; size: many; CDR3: CASSFRRVTDTQYF; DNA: TGTGCCAGCAGTTTCCGAAGGGTCACAGATACGCAGTATTTT
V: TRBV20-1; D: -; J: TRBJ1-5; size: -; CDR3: CSAERGQYQPQHF; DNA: TGCAGTGCGGAACGGGGCCAGTATCAGCCCCAGCATTTT
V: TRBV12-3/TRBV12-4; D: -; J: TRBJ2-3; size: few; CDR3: CASSSKDTTATDTQYF; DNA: TGTGCCAGCAGTTCCAAGGATACGACGGCCACAGATACGCAGTATTTT
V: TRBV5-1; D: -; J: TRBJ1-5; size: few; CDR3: CASSLERNQPQHF; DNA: TGCGCCAGCAGCTTGGAGCGGAATCAGCCCCAGCATTTT
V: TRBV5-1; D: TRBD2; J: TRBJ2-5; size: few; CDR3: CASSLEREEDGETQYF; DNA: TGCGCCAGCAGCTTGGAGCGGGAGGAGGATGGAGAGACCCAGTACTTC
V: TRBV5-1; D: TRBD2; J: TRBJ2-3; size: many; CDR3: CASSLDLAGDTDTQYF; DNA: TGCGCCAGCAGCTTGGACCTAGCGGGGGACACAGATACGCAGTATTTT
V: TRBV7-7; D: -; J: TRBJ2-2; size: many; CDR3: CASSLGTLSGELFF; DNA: TGTGCTAGCAGCTTAGGTACTCTGAGCGGGGAGCTGTTTTTT
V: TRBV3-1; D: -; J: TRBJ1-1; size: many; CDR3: CASSLSDRPNTEAFF; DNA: TGTGCCAGCAGCCTATCGGACAGACCGAACACTGAAGCTTTCTTT
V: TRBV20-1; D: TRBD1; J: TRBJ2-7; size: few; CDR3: CSAQRGQIRSYEQYF; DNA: TGCAGTGCTCAAAGGGGGCAGATTCGATCCTACGAGCAGTACTTC
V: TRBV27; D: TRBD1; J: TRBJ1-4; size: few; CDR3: CASSRTGFGEKLFF; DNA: TGTGCCAGCAGCCGGACAGGGTTTGGTGAAAAACTGTTTTTT
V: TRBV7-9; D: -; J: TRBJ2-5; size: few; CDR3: CASSLASTTQETQYF; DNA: TGTGCCAGCAGCTTAGCATCAACCACTCAAGAGACCCAGTACTTC
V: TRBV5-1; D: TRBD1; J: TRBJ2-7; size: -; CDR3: CASRLDRNYEQYF; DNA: TGCGCCAGCAGGTTGGACAGGAACTACGAGCAGTACTTC
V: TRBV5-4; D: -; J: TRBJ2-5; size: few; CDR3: CASSPDGLSRKETQYF; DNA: TGTGCCAGCAGCCCCGATGGTCTTTCCCGGAAAGAGACCCAGTACTTC